Below, 21 T cell receptor beta chains from the same sample are listed, as sequenced in a study of identifying expanded T cells in peripheral blood. Clones were sequenced by immunoSEQ multiplex PCR, and TCRdb holds only the in-frame ones, with some missing. The sample yields fewer than 85,000 clones, around four fifths seen once. The sample was blood. The receptors originated from a person aged 18-70 years in good health.

The chain carries TRBV14 and TRBJ2-1, with 8 bases aligning to TRBD1. The CDR3 consists of 16 residues. CDR1 and CDR2 from the germline V gene are SGHDN and FVKESK. With 3 bases clipped from V and 1 base from J, the junction kept 5 bases outside the gene matches. CDR3 sequence: CASSQVQGASYNEQFF. The CDR3 coding sequence is TGTGCCAGCAGCCAGGTTCAGGGGGCTTCCTACAATGAGCAGTTCTTC.

The V and J genes are TRBV14 and TRBJ1-1; D is perhaps TRBD1 (5 bases). Trimming removed 3 bases at V and 5 bases at J, with 13 bases between. The CDR3 loop spans 14 amino acids. CDR1 and CDR2 (germline): SGHDN, FVKESK. CDR3 bases: TGTGCCAGCAGCCAGGTTGCAGGGTGGACTGAAGCTTTCTTT. Its protein is CASSQVAGWTEAFF.

In its sample, this clone was seen once. The chain uses TRBV4-3 and TRBJ2-7, with D possibly matching TRBD2 (7 bases). The CDR3 runs 14 residues. V was trimmed by 3 bases and J by 4 bases, leaving 13 bases between them. The germline V gene encodes CDR1 LGHNA and CDR2 YSLEER. CDR3 in amino acids: CASSQVQGGYEQYF. In nucleotides, the CDR3 is TGCGCCAGCAGCCAGGTACAGGGAGGGTACGAGCAGTACTTC.

V usage is TRBV9 and J usage is TRBJ2-5; TRBD1 matches at 9 bases. The germline V gene encodes CDR1 SGDLS and CDR2 YYNGEE. V shed 5 bases and J 5 bases; nucleotides not matched to a gene: 13. CDR3 length: 16 residues. The CDR3 spells CASSGGTGGYRETQYF. The CDR3 region has the DNA TGTGCCAGCAGTGGAGGCACAGGGGGCTATCGGGAGACCCAGTACTTC.

The V call is TRBV6-6, the J call TRBJ2-5; 9 bases align to TRBD2. V gave up 7 bases and J gave up 3 bases; unmatched junction bases: 6. This CDR3 spans 14 amino acids. CDR1 and CDR2 (germline): MNHNY, SVGAGI (reference sequence). The CDR3 region is CASTHPSGEETQYF. The CDR3 DNA reads TGTGCCAGCACCCATCCTAGCGGGGAAGAGACCCAGTACTTC.

The V gene is TRBV19, the J gene TRBJ2-2; 9 nucleotides align to TRBD1. The J segment lost 4 bases and the V segment lost 4 bases, leaving 4 bases of the junction unmatched. Germline V gene sequence: CDR1 LNHDA, CDR2 SQIVND (reference sequence). The CDR3 is made up of 15 amino acids. CDR3 nucleotides: TGTGCCAGTAGTACCCGGGACAGGGCCACCGGGGAGCTGTTTTTT. Translated, it gives CASSTRDRATGELFF.

The chain combines TRBV10-3 with TRBJ2-3; TRBD1 is a possible D gene (7 bases). V dropped 10 bases and J dropped 3 bases, with 14 bases sitting between them. CDR1 and CDR2 from the germline V gene are ENHRY and SYGVKD. The CDR3 consists of 13 residues. The CDR3 loop reads CATLQGRTDTQYF. For the CDR3, the DNA is TGTGCCACGCTACAGGGGAGGACAGATACGCAGTATTTT.

The gene calls are TRBV28 and TRBJ1-1, with TRBD1 matching 7 bases. From germline, CDR1 is MDHEN and CDR2 SYDVKM. This CDR3 has 16 amino acids. J lost 1 base, V lost 2 bases, and 7 bases had no gene match. The CDR3 DNA sequence: TGTGCCAGCAGTTTAGAAATCGGGACAGCGAACACTGAAGCTTTCTTT. Its protein is CASSLEIGTANTEAFF.

V is TRBV19 and J is TRBJ1-4; D is ambiguous. Trimming left V 5 bases short and J 8 bases short, with 12 bases between. The CDR3 consists of 13 residues. Per the germline V gene, CDR1 is LNHDA and CDR2 is SQIVND (reference sequence). CDR3 DNA: TGTGCCAGTAGTCAGGCAGTAGGGGAAAAACTGTTTTTT. This gives the protein CASSQAVGEKLFF.

This clone was picked up one time. This chain connects TRBV13 to TRBJ1-4; 7 bases are a match to TRBD1. CDR3 length equals 15 residues. CDR1 and CDR2 (germline): PRHDT, FYEKMQ (reference sequence). The V and J ends lost 3 bases and 6 bases, in that order; junction bases with no gene match: 7. CDR3 in amino acids: CASSLNRGGDEKLFF. DNA for the CDR3: TGTGCCAGCAGCTTGAACAGGGGAGGAGATGAAAAACTGTTTTTT.

This chain uses TRBV5-7 with TRBJ1-5; D call uncertain. TRBV5-7 is noted as an ORF with a role that remains uncertain. This CDR3 is 15 amino acids long. Deletions cut 2 bases from V and 0 bases from J, with 9 bases between. CDR3 amino acids: CASSFWCYSNQPQHF. CDR3 DNA sequence: TGTGCCAGCAGCTTTTGGTGTTATAGCAATCAGCCCCAGCATTTT.

The chain has TRBV11-2 and TRBJ2-1; 10 bases align to TRBD2. CDR3 length: 18 amino acids. Germline V gene sequence: CDR1 SGHAT, CDR2 FQNNGV. The trim removed 5 bases at V and 4 bases at J, leaving 14 bases unmatched. The CDR3 sequence is CASSVKGLANSPYNEQFF. The CDR3 DNA follows: TGTGCCAGCAGCGTTAAGGGACTAGCGAATAGCCCGTACAATGAGCAGTTCTTC.

V gene TRBV27 combines with J gene TRBJ1-1; unclear D gene. The CDR3 has 15 residues. Germline V gene sequence: CDR1 MNHEY, CDR2 SMNVEV (reference sequence). Trimming cost V 0 bases and J 10 bases, with 18 bases left between them. The CDR3 reads CASSLSRVMNTGAFF. The CDR3, as DNA: TGTGCCAGCAGTTTATCAAGAGTAATGAACACGGGAGCTTTCTTT.

The chain uses TRBV6-5 and TRBJ2-7; possibly TRBD1 for D (5 bases). V was shortened by 2 bases and J by 0 bases, with 8 bases between the two germline ends. Looked up from germline, CDR1 is MNHEY and CDR2 is SVGAGI. This CDR3 spans 14 amino acids. As DNA, the CDR3 is TGTGCCAGCAGTTACCTAGGGGCCTCCTACGAGCAGTACTTC. This sequence encodes CASSYLGASYEQYF.

In this sample, this clone turned up a few times. The CDR3 nucleotides are TGTGCCAGCAGCTTAGACCAACAAGAGACCCAGTACTTC. Encoded protein: CASSLDQQETQYF. The chain couples TRBV7-8 to TRBJ2-5, with D unresolved. Trimming removed 1 base at V and 2 bases at J, with 5 bases between. CDR1 and CDR2 (germline): SGHVS, FQNEAQ. CDR3 length equals 13 residues.

This clone has just a few counts. J is TRBJ1-4 and V is TRBV11-2; D is unclear. Germline-derived CDR1 and CDR2 are SGHAT and FQNNGV. The V and J ends lost 1 base and 10 bases respectively, with 7 bases between them. The CDR3 has 12 amino acids. This chain's CDR3 is CASSLGLGKLFF. CDR3 sequence (DNA): TGTGCCAGCAGCTTAGGGCTCGGAAAACTGTTTTTT. Supplemented by reference TRBV11-2 and TRBJ1-4, the full variable domain reads EAGVAQSPRYKIIEKRQSVAFWCNPISGHATLYWYQQILGQGPKLLIQFQNNGVVDDSQLPKDRFSAERLKGVDSTLKIQPAKLEDSAVYLCASSLGLGKLFFGSGTQLSVL.

The chain is built from TRBV2 and TRBJ1-2, with 7 bases matching TRBD1. From germline, CDR1 is SNHLY and CDR2 FYNNEI. V shed 5 bases, J shed 7 bases, and the junction held 16 bases outside the gene matches. The CDR3 length is 16 residues. For the CDR3, the DNA is TGTGCCAGCAGTTTTTCAACAGGGGTTGCCCGAGGTGGCTACACCTTC. Protein product: CASSFSTGVARGGYTF. The full variable domain, completed using reference TRBV2 and TRBJ1-2, is EPEVTQTPSHQVTQMGQEVILRCVPISNHLYFYWYRQILGQKVEFLVSFYNNEISEKSEIFDDQFSVERPDGSNFTLKIRSTKLEDSAMYFCASSFSTGVARGGYTFGSGTRLTVV.

This clone was observed a single time. The chain carries TRBV18 and TRBJ1-5, with a tentative D call TRBD1 (5 bases). V shed 5 bases and J shed 2 bases, with 19 bases lying between them. Germline V gene data show CDR1 as KGHSH and CDR2 as LQKENI. The CDR3 covers 17 residues. The CDR3 nucleotides read TGTGCCAGCTCAACAGTCGGGGGGGGTATCGGCAATCAGCCCCAGCATTTT. As protein: CASSTVGGGIGNQPQHF.

The chain uses TRBV7-9 and TRBJ2-1; 7 positions agree with TRBD2. Per the germline V gene, CDR1 is SEHNR and CDR2 is FQNEAQ (reference sequence). After removal of 5 bases from V and 0 bases from J, the junction contained 4 bases not matched to a gene. CDR3 size: 15 residues. CDR3 in amino acids: CASSPRGSSYNEQFF. The CDR3 DNA reads TGTGCCAGCAGCCCGCGGGGGAGCTCCTACAATGAGCAGTTCTTC. Drawing the rest from reference TRBV7-9 and TRBJ2-1, the complete variable domain is DTGVSQNPRHKITKRGQNVTFRCDPISEHNRLYWYRQTLGQGPEFLTYFQNEAQLEKSRLLSDRFSAERPKGSFSTLEIQRTEQGDSAMYLCASSPRGSSYNEQFFGPGTRLTVL.

The rearrangement links TRBV6-5 to TRBJ1-2; weak D call: TRBD1 (5 bases). Germline lookup yields CDR1 MNHEY and CDR2 SVGAGI. The V end lost 0 bases, the J end lost 8 bases, and 13 bases lay between the germline ends. The CDR3 spans 14 residues. As DNA, the CDR3 is TGTGCCAGCAGTTACTCCGCAGGGTCCCTAGGCTACACCTTC. Translation gives CASSYSAGSLGYTF.

V is TRBV28 and J is TRBJ1-5; tentative D call: TRBD1 (5 bases). V shed 1 base and J shed 4 bases, with 20 bases lying between them. This CDR3 has 18 residues. In germline, CDR1 is MDHEN, CDR2 SYDVKM. The DNA for the CDR3 is TGTGCCAGCAGTTTATCCCCAGGTTTGGGAGGGACTAATCAGCCCCAGCATTTT. This sequence encodes CASSLSPGLGGTNQPQHF.